This record covers a single TCR beta chain. The antigen is unknown. Because it lacks the conserved phenylalanine or tryptophan at the end, this CDR3 is likely a read error. Unsorted bulk tissue, about 20-32 mg of it, served as the source for co-extraction of RNA and DNA. V shed 4 bases and J shed 6 bases, with 26 bases lying between them. The length of the CDR3 is 18 residues. Germline V gene lookup returns CDR1 LGHNA and CDR2 YSLEER. Starting from 450 to 500 ng of total RNA, TCR beta cDNA was produced with a primer in the constant region. ARM-PCR, slightly modified, supplied the TCR beta libraries through three nested multiplex PCR rounds. Forward primers for TRBV1-TRBV30 and a C-beta reverse primer served the first two PCR rounds, at around 9 cycles each. TCRdb ran MiXCR on the multiplex PCR reads and lists one entry per CDR3 protein. In the table there are about 22,000 distinct CDR3 sequences, 80% of which are singletons.

The data are from a study of tumor-infiltrating lymphocytes in primary liver carcinoma. Regarding the study as a whole: Tumor-adjacent and tumor-blood pairs shared a smaller degree of overlap than tumor region pairs. Top clones occupying all five tumor regions numbered only about 8-24%. Tumors had a significantly higher top-250-clone fraction than blood (p = 0.039).

This sequence originates from a woman aged 25 to 39 with primary liver carcinoma and hepatitis B virus infection. Sequencing input: liver tumor tissue from sampling region 2. Subset indicated: tumor region T2, inferior pole. This chain links TRBV4-3 with TRBJ2-3; no firm D call. CDR3 loop: CASSRSVWLGDPNDTQYY. The CDR3 nucleotides read TGCGCCAGCAGCCGGTCGGTCTGGCTGGGTGATCCCAATGATACGCAGTATTAT.